Listed here are 19 T cell receptor beta chains from one sample, sequenced in a study of CD8+ T cells in alopecia areata. Sequencing used cDNA as its template, made by extracting RNA and reverse transcribing it. Clones were sequenced by immunoSEQ multiplex PCR, and TCRdb holds only the in-frame ones, with some missing. The table records 190,000 or so clones, 58% of them present only once. Described treatment: oral pan-JAK inhibitor, 5-10 mg twice daily. The sample was CD8+ T cells sorted from blood, taken at week 24, from a patient treated with tofacitinib. The receptors stem from a human donor with alopecia areata.

The chain uses TRBV25-1 and TRBJ2-7; a possible D gene is TRBD1 (6 bases). Germline V CDR1 and CDR2: MGHDK, SYGVNS. V was shortened by 4 bases and J by 7 bases, with 17 bases between the two germline ends. This CDR3 region has 14 residues. CDR3 amino acids: CASSVQGSSGEQYF. The CDR3 DNA reads as TGTGCCAGCAGTGTACAGGGCTCATCCGGGGAGCAGTACTTC.

This clone came up a few times. This chain links TRBV4-2 with TRBJ2-1; no firm D call. Germline CDR1 is LGHNA and CDR2 is YNFKEQ. Trimming took 4 bases from V and 6 from J, leaving 16 bases between them. The length of the CDR3 is 15 residues. The CDR3 loop reads CASSPRMSPSNEQFF. Written as DNA, the CDR3 is TGTGCCAGCAGCCCCCGGATGAGCCCCTCCAATGAGCAGTTCTTC.

This chain uses TRBV10-3 with TRBJ1-5; weak D call: TRBD1 (5 bases). V lost 0 bases and J 0 bases, leaving 9 bases between the germline ends. Germline CDR1 and CDR2: ENHRY and SYGVKD. This CDR3 comprises 16 residues. The CDR3 is CAISESSRASNQPQHF. The CDR3 nucleotides read TGTGCCATCAGTGAGTCGTCCAGGGCTAGCAATCAGCCCCAGCATTTT.

The gene calls are TRBV27 and TRBJ1-1, with D possibly TRBD1 on 6 matching bases. The CDR3 is 14 amino acids. V was cut by 5 bases and J by 10 bases, with 20 bases left in between. Germline values: CDR1 MNHEY, CDR2 SMNVEV (reference sequence). Written as DNA, the CDR3 is TGTGCCAGCAGTCGCAGGGGTCTCGGCGGGGGAGCTTTCTTT. Translating it yields CASSRRGLGGGAFF.

On this clone: Other DNA sequences in the same sample also yield this CDR3. The CDR3 reads CASSYSGGTTYEQYF. CDR3 nucleotide sequence: TGTGCCAGCAGTTACTCGGGTGGGACAACCTACGAGCAGTACTTC. The chain employs TRBV6-5 and TRBJ2-7; a weak D match, TRBD1 (6 bases). The V end was cut by 0 bases, the J end by 2 bases, with 11 bases between. The CDR3 extends over 15 amino acids. Germline V lookup: CDR1 MNHEY, CDR2 SVGAGI.

This clone was found once. This chain links TRBV7-2 with TRBJ1-2; a weak D match, TRBD1 (6 bases). CDR3 length: 17 amino acids. CDR1 and CDR2 (germline): SGHTA, FQGNSA. Trimming pared 3 bases from V and 3 bases from J, leaving 20 bases between. The CDR3 DNA reads as TGTGCCAGCAGCTTTTGGGGGCGGATGCCCCTCGACTATGGCTACACCTTC. Residues: CASSFWGRMPLDYGYTF.

This clone turned up a few times. The chain recombines TRBV5-6 with TRBJ2-2; 9 positions agree with TRBD1. CDR3 length: 18 residues. The ends lost 3 bases at V and 6 bases at J; junction bases unmatched: 15. The V gene's germline CDR1 is SGHDT and CDR2 YYEEEE. Here the CDR3 DNA reads TGTGCCAGCAGCTCATTACAGGGGGCCACAAGGTGGGCCGGGGAGCTGTTTTTT. Amino acids: CASSSLQGATRWAGELFF.

This clone was counted at least ten times. Other DNA sequences in the same sample also yield this CDR3. The chain has TRBV30 and TRBJ1-5; D gene ambiguous. Per the germline V gene, CDR1 is GTSNPN and CDR2 is SVGIG (reference sequence). V lost 0 bases to trimming and J lost 0 bases, with 3 bases between them. There are 13 residues in the CDR3. As DNA, the CDR3 is TGTGCCTGGAGTGTTGGTAGCAATCAGCCCCAGCATTTT. Its translation is CAWSVGSNQPQHF.

The rearrangement joins TRBV4-1 to TRBJ2-5; D perhaps matches TRBD1 (6 bases). CDR1 is MGHRA and CDR2 is YSYEKL in the germline V gene. V lost 4 bases and J 5 bases, leaving 11 bases between the germline ends. The CDR3 totals 13 residues. The CDR3 reads CASSPRTGETQYF. CDR3 in DNA: TGCGCCAGCAGCCCCCGAACAGGGGAGACCCAGTACTTC.

V gene TRBV6-1 combines with J gene TRBJ1-2, with D unclear. Germline lookup yields CDR1 MNHNS and CDR2 SASEGT. This CDR3 has 12 amino acids. V was pared by 3 bases and J by 4 bases, with 6 bases between. The CDR3 coding sequence is TGTGCCAGCAGTGAGGGCAGCTATGGCTACACCTTC. It codes for CASSEGSYGYTF.

The chain employs TRBV10-3 and TRBJ1-1; D is unclear. Germline-derived CDR1 and CDR2 are ENHRY and SYGVKD. CDR3 length: 11 amino acids. The ends were cut back, 10 bases at V and 1 base at J, with 7 bases in the middle. CDR3 sequence: CATFSNTEAFF. The CDR3 region has the DNA TGTGCCACGTTTTCGAACACTGAAGCTTTCTTT.

This sequence joins TRBV27 and TRBJ2-5; perhaps TRBD1 as D (6 bases). Trimming pared 6 bases from V and 2 bases from J, leaving 10 bases between. The CDR3 covers 13 residues. The V gene's germline CDR1 is MNHEY and CDR2 SMNVEV (reference sequence). The CDR3 nucleotides are TGTGCCAGCAGGGACAGACTTCAAGAGACCCAGTACTTC. Translation: CASRDRLQETQYF.

The V gene is TRBV9, the J gene TRBJ1-2; 7 bases are a match to TRBD1. Germline CDR1 SGDLS, CDR2 YYNGEE. Trimming took 3 bases from V and 2 from J; bases not matched to a gene: 7. The CDR3 sequence is 15 residues long. CDR3 residues: CASSGAGTENYGYTF. The CDR3 DNA reads as TGTGCCAGCAGCGGGGCCGGGACAGAGAACTATGGCTACACCTTC.

The gene calls are TRBV2 and TRBJ2-3; 8 nucleotides agree with TRBD2. The trim removed 7 bases at V and 6 bases at J, leaving 9 bases unmatched. The CDR3 covers 14 residues. Per germline, CDR1 SNHLY and CDR2 FYNNEI. CDR3 sequence: CASTSGGALDTQYF. CDR3 DNA: TGTGCCAGCACGTCCGGGGGGGCCTTGGATACGCAGTATTTT. Based on the CDR3 plus reference TRBV2 and TRBJ2-3, the full variable domain is EPEVTQTPSHQVTQMGQEVILRCVPISNHLYFYWYRQILGQKVEFLVSFYNNEISEKSEIFDDQFSVERPDGSNFTLKIRSTKLEDSAMYFCASTSGGALDTQYFGPGTRLTVL.

This clone came up a few times. The genes are TRBV27 and TRBJ2-3, with D possibly called TRBD1 or TRBD2 (5 bases each). Trimming cost V 5 bases and J 2 bases, with 20 bases left between them. CDR3 length: 17 residues. Per the germline V gene, CDR1 is MNHEY and CDR2 is SMNVEV (reference sequence). In nucleotides, the CDR3 is TGTGCCAGCAGTCTGACGGGACGCCGATTACTCACAGATACGCAGTATTTT. This sequence encodes CASSLTGRRLLTDTQYF.

V gene TRBV6-5 combines with J gene TRBJ2-3, with 12 positions matching TRBD2. Germline V gene lookup returns CDR1 MNHEY and CDR2 SVGAGI. Losses at the gene ends were 4 bases for V and 5 bases for J; bases not matched to a gene: 4. The CDR3 spans 15 residues. The DNA for the CDR3 is TGTGCCAGCAGTTCTCTAGCGGGGGGGCGAGATACGCAGTATTTT. Its protein product is CASSSLAGGRDTQYF.

A few counts support this clone. V is TRBV5-1 and J is TRBJ1-4, with a weak D call TRBD1 (5 bases). The CDR3 totals 14 residues. Trimming shortened V by 3 bases and J by 5 bases, and 11 bases separated the two germline ends. From germline, CDR1 is SGHRS and CDR2 YFSETQ. The CDR3 coding sequence is TGCGCCAGCAGCTGGAGGGGTCGGAATGAAAAACTGTTTTTT. Translation gives CASSWRGRNEKLFF.

The V and J genes are TRBV5-1 and TRBJ2-1, with TRBD2 matching 7 bases. CDR1 is SGHRS, CDR2 YFSETQ, per germline. V trimming: 0 bases; J trimming: 1 base; junction bases outside the gene matches: 7. CDR3 length: 17 amino acids. The CDR3 protein is CASSLGAGDESYNEQFF. The CDR3 DNA reads as TGCGCCAGCAGCTTGGGGGCGGGGGACGAGTCCTACAATGAGCAGTTCTTC.

V is TRBV9 and J is TRBJ2-2; D might be TRBD1 (5 bases). V lost 4 bases and J 1 base, leaving 11 bases between the germline ends. The CDR3 runs to 15 residues. Germline values: CDR1 SGDLS, CDR2 YYNGEE. DNA for the CDR3: TGTGCCAGCAGCCCAAGGACAATGAACACCGGGGAGCTGTTTTTT. It encodes CASSPRTMNTGELFF.